A single sample is the source of the 15 T cell receptor beta chains below, sequenced in a study of cytomegalovirus exposure and HLA in healthy donors. It was with 60 Vbeta and 13 Jbeta primers that the PCR ran. The assay was immunoSEQ multiplex PCR, and TCRdb's table has in-frame clones only and misses some. Recorded here are 200,000 to 250,000 clones; the top ten clones represent approximately 1%. The sample consisted of PBMCs. Every receptor here comes from a woman under 40 in good health and CMV-seropositive.

The rearrangement links TRBV6-1 to TRBJ1-2, with D perhaps matching TRBD1 (6 bases). V lost 0 bases and J 7 bases, leaving 21 bases between the germline ends. The length of the CDR3 is 17 residues. The V gene's germline CDR1 is MNHNS and CDR2 SASEGT. CDR3 in DNA: TGTGCCAGCAGTGAAGCTGTGGCAGGGGCGGCGTCGTCTGGCTACACCTTC. It yields the protein CASSEAVAGAASSGYTF.

The rearrangement uses TRBV30 and TRBJ2-7; TRBD1 is a possible D gene (6 bases). The CDR3 spans 12 residues. Germline CDR1 reads GTSNPN; CDR2 reads SVGIG (reference sequence). V was clipped by 3 bases and J by 4 bases, with 10 bases between them. DNA of the CDR3: TGTGCCTGGAGAGGCAGGGGTTACGAGCAGTACTTC. Encoded protein: CAWRGRGYEQYF.

The rearrangement uses TRBV5-1 and TRBJ1-1; D remains ambiguous. V lost 2 bases and J 0 bases, leaving 8 bases between the germline ends. Germline V gene data show CDR1 as SGHRS and CDR2 as YFSETQ. This CDR3 region has 14 residues. CDR3 sequence (DNA): TGCGCCAGCAGCTTCGACTGGGTGAACACTGAAGCTTTCTTT. Protein: CASSFDWVNTEAFF.

V is TRBV7-8 and J is TRBJ1-3; possible D gene TRBD1, 6 bases. V lost 5 bases and J 0 bases, leaving 14 bases between the germline ends. The V gene's germline CDR1 is SGHVS and CDR2 FQNEAQ. CDR3 length equals 16 residues. The CDR3 DNA follows: TGTGCCAGCAGCCCGCGACAGGCTAGCTCTGGAAACACCATATATTTT. Amino acids: CASSPRQASSGNTIYF.

The chain links TRBV28 to TRBJ2-2; possible D gene TRBD1, 6 bases. V was shortened by 7 bases and J by 7 bases, with 16 bases between the two germline ends. Germline CDR1 is MDHEN and CDR2 is SYDVKM. CDR3 length: 14 amino acids. The CDR3 loop reads CASITRRGGGELFF. The CDR3 DNA reads as TGTGCCAGCATCACCCGCAGGGGCGGCGGGGAGCTGTTTTTT. The whole variable domain, remainder taken from reference TRBV28 and TRBJ2-2, is DVKVTQSSRYLVKRTGEKVFLECVQDMDHENMFWYRQDPGLGLRLIYFSYDVKMKEKGDIPEGYSVSREKKERFSLILESASTNQTSMYLCASITRRGGGELFFGEGSRLTVL.

The J gene is TRBJ1-2, the V gene TRBV7-2, with TRBD1 identical over 7 bases. CDR3 length: 14 amino acids. J was trimmed by 4 bases and V by 7 bases; bases with no gene match: 9. CDR1 is SGHTA and CDR2 is FQGNSA in the germline V gene. CDR3 bases: TGTGCCAGCAACCTTAGGGACAGAGGCTATGGCTACACCTTC. The encoded protein is CASNLRDRGYGYTF.

The chain employs TRBV14 and TRBJ1-5; D gene unclear. CDR1 is SGHDN and CDR2 is FVKESK in the germline V gene. The CDR3 contains 13 residues. The V end lost 2 bases, the J end lost 5 bases, and 7 bases lay between the germline ends. The CDR3 DNA follows: TGTGCCAGCAGCCAAAATTTCGATCAGCCCCAGCATTTT. It specifies CASSQNFDQPQHF.

This chain joins TRBV7-8 and TRBJ2-3; 7 bases match TRBD2. The CDR3 is 17 amino acids. Germline V gene lookup returns CDR1 SGHVS and CDR2 FQNEAQ. Trimming at V came to 1 base and at J to 6 bases, leaving 13 bases not matched to a gene. CDR3 in amino acids: CASSLGRWSGASDTQYF. In DNA form, the CDR3 reads TGTGCCAGCAGCTTAGGCCGGTGGAGCGGGGCAAGTGATACGCAGTATTTT.

The V and J genes are TRBV19 and TRBJ1-5; unclear D gene. V gave up 2 bases and J gave up 1 base, with 3 bases separating them. CDR1 is LNHDA and CDR2 is SQIVND in the germline V gene (reference sequence). The CDR3 has 13 amino acids. CDR3 bases: TGTGCCAGTAGTATAAGCAGCAATCAGCCCCAGCATTTT. This codes for CASSISSNQPQHF.

This sequence joins TRBV29-1 and TRBJ1-1; D gene unclear. The CDR3 is 13 amino acids. Germline values: CDR1 SQVTM, CDR2 ANQGSEA. Deletions cut 7 bases from V and 5 bases from J, with 17 bases between. The CDR3 DNA is TGCAGCGCCGCGCGACTTTTGAGGACTGAAGCTTTCTTT. Protein: CSAARLLRTEAFF.

Turning to this clone: Its ends do not fully match the called genes, so a read error is possible. V gene TRBV20-1 combines with J gene TRBJ1-1; D is possibly TRBD1 (6 bases). The CDR3 is 10 amino acids. Germline loops: CDR1 DFQATT, CDR2 SNEGSKA (reference sequence). The CDR3 region is CRGASTGAFF. CDR3 DNA: TGCAGGGGGGCGAGCACTGGAGCTTTCTTT.

The rearrangement uses TRBV25-1 and TRBJ2-2; weak D call: TRBD1 (6 bases). The ends were cut back, 4 bases at V and 6 bases at J, with 12 bases in the middle. Germline CDR1 reads MGHDK; CDR2 reads SYGVNS. The CDR3 spans 14 residues. CDR3 sequence (DNA): TGTGCCAGCAGTGCCAGGGGTTTCGCCGGGGAGCTGTTTTTT. Protein sequence: CASSARGFAGELFF.

The rearrangement links TRBV19 to TRBJ2-6; 7 bases line up with TRBD1. With V trimmed by 4 bases and J by 5 bases, 5 bases remained unmatched. Looked up from germline, CDR1 is LNHDA and CDR2 is SQIVND (reference sequence). This CDR3 is built from 15 residues. As DNA, the CDR3 is TGTGCCAGTAGTAGGGACAGTCTTAGGGCCAACGTCCTGACTTTC. This sequence encodes CASSRDSLRANVLTF.

The genes are TRBV10-3 and TRBJ2-5; a possible D gene is TRBD1 (5 bases). CDR1 and CDR2 (germline): ENHRY, SYGVKD. This CDR3 has 13 residues. The germline V and J ends were trimmed by 2 bases and 11 bases, with 15 bases remaining between them. The CDR3 region is CAISENIGAEQYF. In nucleotides, the CDR3 is TGTGCCATCAGTGAGAACATAGGGGCGGAGCAGTACTTC.

The rearrangement uses TRBV9 and TRBJ2-6, with TRBD2 matching 11 bases. CDR3 length: 19 residues. CDR1 and CDR2 from the germline V gene are SGDLS and YYNGEE. The V segment lost 3 bases and the J segment 3 bases; nucleotides outside the gene matches: 11. CDR3 region: CASSADPRLAGSGANVLTF. The CDR3 DNA is TGTGCCAGCAGCGCGGATCCAAGACTAGCGGGAAGTGGGGCCAACGTCCTGACTTTC.